This T cell receptor (beta chain) appears in the sequencing data of a study of regulatory T cells in long-lasting Graves disease. Overall study context: Over-5-year antithyroid drug use with positive TSH receptor antibodies defined persistent Graves' disease in the study.

Points from the study as a whole: Preferential use of TRBV28, TRBJ1-2 and TRBJ2-5 was seen in persistent disease. Relative to new patients (approximately 960), persistent patients exhibited greater sharing of public clonotypes (more than 2,500).

This clonotype has a handful of counts. Its antigen is currently unknown. TCR beta libraries were built with iRepertoire HTBI primers and Arm-PCR of CDR3 regions. TCRdb independently ran MiXCR on the multiplex PCR reads; one entry per CDR3 protein. The data show about 660,000 distinct CDR3 sequences, with around 30% seen just once and roughly 41% held by the top ten. The sample's time point: persistent/refractory GD, antithyroid drugs over 5 years with positive TRAb. The authors made the TCR library using RNA they extracted from PBMCs. Investigators report Graves' disease was diagnosed under American Thyroid Association guidelines. Trimming at V came to 1 base and at J to 5 bases, leaving 3 bases not matched to a gene. In germline, CDR1 is SGHRS, CDR2 YFSETQ. This CDR3 is 13 amino acids long.

The chain combines TRBV5-1 with TRBJ2-7, with TRBD1 matching over 7 bases. The sequenced sample was peripheral blood mononuclear cells (PBMCs), obtained when the disease was refractory, from a patient treated with antithyroid drugs. This clonotype was sampled from a female donor with Graves disease. This CDR3 is CASSLTRGNEQYF. As DNA, the CDR3 is TGCGCCAGCAGCTTGACCAGGGGGAACGAGCAGTACTTC.